This TCR beta chain is from a study of blood T cell repertoires in COVID-19. Study information: Both acute and convalescent COVID-19 samples were obtained from the United States, Italy and Spain. T cells, B-cell-depleted T cells, or PBMCs provided the cDNA or gDNA that served as material.

Methods used by the authors: Reference gene primer amplification in the assay estimated nucleated cell counts. Clones were read by immunoSEQ multiplex PCR, and TCRdb kept only the in-frame ones, dropping some. That table supplies the V and J calls and clone size; D and trimming were determined from the DNA. The sample includes about 260,000 clones, roughly 87% of them seen just once. Material: peripheral blood. The TCR sequence derives from a human donor in a cohort sampled during active COVID-19.

The chain's CDR3 is CASGRQGHEQYF. For the CDR3, the DNA is TGCGCCAGCGGCAGACAGGGCCACGAGCAGTACTTC. The V and J genes are TRBV10-1 and TRBJ2-7; 7 nucleotides agree with TRBD1. V lost 8 bases and J lost 5; bases outside the gene matches: 6. Germline CDR1 and CDR2: WNHNN and SYGVQD (reference sequence). The CDR3 extends over 12 amino acids.